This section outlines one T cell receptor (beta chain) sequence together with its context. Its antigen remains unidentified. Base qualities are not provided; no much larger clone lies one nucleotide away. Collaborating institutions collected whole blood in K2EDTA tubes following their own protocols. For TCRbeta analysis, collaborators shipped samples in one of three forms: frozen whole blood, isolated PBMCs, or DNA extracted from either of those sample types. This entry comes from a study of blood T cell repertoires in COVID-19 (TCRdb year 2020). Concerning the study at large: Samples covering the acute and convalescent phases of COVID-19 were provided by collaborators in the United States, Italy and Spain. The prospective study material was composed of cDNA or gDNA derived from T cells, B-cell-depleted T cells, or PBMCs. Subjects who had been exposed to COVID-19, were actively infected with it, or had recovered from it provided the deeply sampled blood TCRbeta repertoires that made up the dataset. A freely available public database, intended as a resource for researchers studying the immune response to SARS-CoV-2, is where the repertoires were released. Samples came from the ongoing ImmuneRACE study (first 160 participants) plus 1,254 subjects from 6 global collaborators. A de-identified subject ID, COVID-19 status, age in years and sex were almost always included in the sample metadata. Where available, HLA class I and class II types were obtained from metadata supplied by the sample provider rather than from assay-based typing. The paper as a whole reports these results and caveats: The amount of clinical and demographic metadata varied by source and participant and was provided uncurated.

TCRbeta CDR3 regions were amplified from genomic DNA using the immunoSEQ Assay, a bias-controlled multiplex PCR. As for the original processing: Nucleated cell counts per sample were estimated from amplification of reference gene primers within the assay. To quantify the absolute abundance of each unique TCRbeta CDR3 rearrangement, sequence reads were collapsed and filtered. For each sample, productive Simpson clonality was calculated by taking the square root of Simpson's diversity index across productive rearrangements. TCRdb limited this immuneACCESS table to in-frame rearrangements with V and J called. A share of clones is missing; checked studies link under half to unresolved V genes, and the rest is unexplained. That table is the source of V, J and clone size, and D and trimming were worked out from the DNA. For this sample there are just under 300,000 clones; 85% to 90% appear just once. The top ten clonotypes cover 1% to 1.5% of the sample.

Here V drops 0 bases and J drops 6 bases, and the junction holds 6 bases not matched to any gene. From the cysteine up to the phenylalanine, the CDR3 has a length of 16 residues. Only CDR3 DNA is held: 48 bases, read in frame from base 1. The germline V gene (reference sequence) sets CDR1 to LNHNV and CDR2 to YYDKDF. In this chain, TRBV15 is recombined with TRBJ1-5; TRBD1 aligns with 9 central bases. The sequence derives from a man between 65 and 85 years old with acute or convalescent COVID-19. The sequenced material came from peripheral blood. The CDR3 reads CATSRDPTGGTQPQHF. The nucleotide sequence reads TGTGCCACCAGCAGAGATCCGACAGGGGGGACTCAGCCCCAGCATTTT.